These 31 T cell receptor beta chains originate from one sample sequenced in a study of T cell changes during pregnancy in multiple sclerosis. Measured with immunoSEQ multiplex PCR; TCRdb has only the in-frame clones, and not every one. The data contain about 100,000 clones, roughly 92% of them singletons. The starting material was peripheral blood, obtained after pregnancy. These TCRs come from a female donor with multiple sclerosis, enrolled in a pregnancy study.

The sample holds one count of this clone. CDR3 coding DNA: TGTGCCACCAGCAGGGGACACACCCAGCCAACTAATGAAAAACTGTTTTTT. This gives the protein CATSRGHTQPTNEKLFF. The chain uses TRBV15 and TRBJ1-4; D may be TRBD1 (6 bases). Germline CDR1 LNHNV, CDR2 YYDKDF (reference sequence). This CDR3 comprises 17 residues. Trimming removed 3 bases from V and 0 bases from J, with 14 bases in between.

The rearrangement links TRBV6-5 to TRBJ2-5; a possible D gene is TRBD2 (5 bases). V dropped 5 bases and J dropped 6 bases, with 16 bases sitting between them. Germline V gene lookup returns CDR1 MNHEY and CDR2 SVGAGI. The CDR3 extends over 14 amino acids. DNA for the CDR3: TGTGCCAGCAGTGGAGGTGTACAAGTTCAGACCCAGTACTTC. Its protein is CASSGGVQVQTQYF.

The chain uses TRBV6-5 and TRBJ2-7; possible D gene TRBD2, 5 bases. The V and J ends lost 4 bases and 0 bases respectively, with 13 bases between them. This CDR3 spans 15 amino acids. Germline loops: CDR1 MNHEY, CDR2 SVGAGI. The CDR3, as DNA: TGTGCCAGCAGTTGGTTCGAGCGGAACTCCTACGAGCAGTACTTC. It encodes CASSWFERNSYEQYF.

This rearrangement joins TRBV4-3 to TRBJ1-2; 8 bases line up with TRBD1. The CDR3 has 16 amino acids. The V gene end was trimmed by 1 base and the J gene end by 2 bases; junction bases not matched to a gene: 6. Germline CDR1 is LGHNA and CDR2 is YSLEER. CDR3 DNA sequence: TGCGCCAGCAGCCAAGCTTCCTGGACAGGGAACTATGGCTACACCTTC. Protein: CASSQASWTGNYGYTF.

The CDR3, as DNA: TGTGCCAGCAGCCAACCGGGACTAAAGCCAGATACGCAGTATTTT. Protein: CASSQPGLKPDTQYF. The chain is built from TRBV14 and TRBJ2-3; TRBD2 aligns across 7 bases. V shed 2 bases and J 4 bases; nucleotides not matched to a gene: 6. This CDR3 region has 15 residues. From germline, CDR1 is SGHDN and CDR2 FVKESK. Full variable domain (rest looked up from reference TRBV14 and TRBJ2-3): EAGVTQFPSHSVIEKGQTVTLRCDPISGHDNLYWYRRVMGKEIKFLLHFVKESKQDESGMPNNRFLAERTGGTYSTLKVQPAELEDSGVYFCASSQPGLKPDTQYFGPGTRLTVL.

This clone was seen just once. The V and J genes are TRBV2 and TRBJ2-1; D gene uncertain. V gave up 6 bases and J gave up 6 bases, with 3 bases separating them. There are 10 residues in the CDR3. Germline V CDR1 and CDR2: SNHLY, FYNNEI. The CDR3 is CASSINEQFF. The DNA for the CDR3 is TGTGCCAGCAGCATCAATGAGCAGTTCTTC.

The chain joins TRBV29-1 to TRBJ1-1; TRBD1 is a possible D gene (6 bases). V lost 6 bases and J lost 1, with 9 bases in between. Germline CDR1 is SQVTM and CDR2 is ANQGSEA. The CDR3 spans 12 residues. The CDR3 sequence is CSVLQGNTEAFF. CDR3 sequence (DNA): TGCAGCGTATTACAGGGGAACACTGAAGCTTTCTTT.

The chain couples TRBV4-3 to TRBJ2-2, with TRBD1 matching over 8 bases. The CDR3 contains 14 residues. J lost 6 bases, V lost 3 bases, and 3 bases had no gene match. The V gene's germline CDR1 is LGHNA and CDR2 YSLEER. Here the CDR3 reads CASSHGQGAGELFF. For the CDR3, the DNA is TGCGCCAGCAGCCACGGACAGGGTGCCGGGGAGCTGTTTTTT.

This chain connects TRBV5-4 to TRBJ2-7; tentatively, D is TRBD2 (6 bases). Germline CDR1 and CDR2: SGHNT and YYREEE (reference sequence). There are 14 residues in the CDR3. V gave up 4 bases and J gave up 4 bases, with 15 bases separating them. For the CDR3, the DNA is TGTGCCAGCAGCCACCGACTAGAGCCTTACGAGCAGTACTTC. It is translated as CASSHRLEPYEQYF.

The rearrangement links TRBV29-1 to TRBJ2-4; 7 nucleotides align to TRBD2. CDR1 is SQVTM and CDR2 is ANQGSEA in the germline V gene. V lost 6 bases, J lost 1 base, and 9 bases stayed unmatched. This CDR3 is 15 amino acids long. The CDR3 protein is CSVRRREQAKNIQYF. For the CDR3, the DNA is TGCAGCGTGCGTCGGCGGGAGCAGGCCAAAAACATTCAGTACTTC. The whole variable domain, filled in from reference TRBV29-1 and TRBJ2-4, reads SAVISQKPSRDICQRGTSLTIQCQVDSQVTMMFWYRQQPGQSLTLIATANQGSEATYESGFVIDKFPISRPNLTFSTLTVSNMSPEDSSIYLCSVRRREQAKNIQYFGAGTRLSVL.

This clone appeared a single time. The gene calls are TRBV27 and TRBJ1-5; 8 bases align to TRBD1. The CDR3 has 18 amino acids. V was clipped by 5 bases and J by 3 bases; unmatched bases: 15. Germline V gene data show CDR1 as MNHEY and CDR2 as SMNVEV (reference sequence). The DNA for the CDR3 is TGTGCCAGCAGTCTTCAGGGCAGGGGGCTATCTCCCAATCAGCCCCAGCATTTT. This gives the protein CASSLQGRGLSPNQPQHF.

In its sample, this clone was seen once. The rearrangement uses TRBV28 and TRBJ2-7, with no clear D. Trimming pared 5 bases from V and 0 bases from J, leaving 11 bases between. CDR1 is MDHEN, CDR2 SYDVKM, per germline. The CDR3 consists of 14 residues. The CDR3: CASSMGPSSYEQYF. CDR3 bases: TGTGCCAGCAGTATGGGCCCGAGCTCCTACGAGCAGTACTTC.

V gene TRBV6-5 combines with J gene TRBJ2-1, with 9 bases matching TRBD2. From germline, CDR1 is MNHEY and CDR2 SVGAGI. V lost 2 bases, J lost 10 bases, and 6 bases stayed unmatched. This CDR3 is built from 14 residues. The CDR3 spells CASSYGGRAREQFF. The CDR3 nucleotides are TGTGCCAGCAGTTACGGCGGGAGGGCACGGGAGCAGTTCTTC.

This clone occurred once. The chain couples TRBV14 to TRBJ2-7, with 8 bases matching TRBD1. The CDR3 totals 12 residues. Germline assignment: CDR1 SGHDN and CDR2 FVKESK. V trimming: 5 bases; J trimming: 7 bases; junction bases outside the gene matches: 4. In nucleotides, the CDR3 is TGTGCCAGCAGCGAGACAGGGGATGAGCAGTACTTC. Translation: CASSETGDEQYF.

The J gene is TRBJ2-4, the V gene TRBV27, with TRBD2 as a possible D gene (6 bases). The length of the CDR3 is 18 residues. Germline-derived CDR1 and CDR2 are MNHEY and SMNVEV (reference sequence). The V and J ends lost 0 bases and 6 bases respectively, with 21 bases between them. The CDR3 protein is CASSLSVPTPLGGNIQYF. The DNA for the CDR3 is TGTGCCAGCAGTTTATCGGTACCGACCCCCCTGGGGGGAAACATTCAGTACTTC.

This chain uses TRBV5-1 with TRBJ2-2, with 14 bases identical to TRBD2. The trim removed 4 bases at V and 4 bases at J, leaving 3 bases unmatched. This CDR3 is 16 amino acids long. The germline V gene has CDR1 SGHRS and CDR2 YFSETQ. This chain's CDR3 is CASSPTSGRATGELFF. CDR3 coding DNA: TGCGCCAGCAGCCCGACTAGCGGGAGGGCCACCGGGGAGCTGTTTTTT.

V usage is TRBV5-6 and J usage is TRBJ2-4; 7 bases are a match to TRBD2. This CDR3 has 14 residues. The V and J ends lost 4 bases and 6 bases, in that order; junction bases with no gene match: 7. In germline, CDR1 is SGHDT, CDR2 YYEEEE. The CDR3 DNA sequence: TGTGCCAGCAGCCCCGGGGAGGGAGGAAACATTCAGTACTTC. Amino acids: CASSPGEGGNIQYF.

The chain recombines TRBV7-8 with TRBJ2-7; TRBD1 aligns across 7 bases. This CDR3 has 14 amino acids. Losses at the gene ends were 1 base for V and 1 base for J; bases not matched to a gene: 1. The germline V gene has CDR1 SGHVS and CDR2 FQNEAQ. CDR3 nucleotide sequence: TGTGCCAGCAGCTTAGGGGACAGTTCCTACGAGCAGTACTTC. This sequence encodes CASSLGDSSYEQYF.

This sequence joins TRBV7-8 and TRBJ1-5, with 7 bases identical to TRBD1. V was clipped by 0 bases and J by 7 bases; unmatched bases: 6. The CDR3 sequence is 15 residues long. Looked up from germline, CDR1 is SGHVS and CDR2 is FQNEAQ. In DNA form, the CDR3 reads TGTGCCAGCAGCTTAGCAGGGGGCGCTGGGCAGCCCCAGCATTTT. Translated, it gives CASSLAGGAGQPQHF.

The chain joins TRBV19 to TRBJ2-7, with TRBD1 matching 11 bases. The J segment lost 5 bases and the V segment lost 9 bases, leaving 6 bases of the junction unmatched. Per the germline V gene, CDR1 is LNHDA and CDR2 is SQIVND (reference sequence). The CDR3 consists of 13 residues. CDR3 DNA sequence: TGTGCCAGCAGGACAGGGGGCTTCGACGAGCAGTACTTC. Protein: CASRTGGFDEQYF.

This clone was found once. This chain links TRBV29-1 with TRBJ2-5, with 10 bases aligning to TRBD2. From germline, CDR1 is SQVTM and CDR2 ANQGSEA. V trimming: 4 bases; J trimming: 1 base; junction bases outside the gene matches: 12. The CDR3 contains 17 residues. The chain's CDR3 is CSVAVYMGLARQETQYF. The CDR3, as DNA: TGCAGCGTTGCAGTATATATGGGACTAGCGCGCCAAGAGACCCAGTACTTC.

CDR3: CASSPYRGVLGETQYF. The CDR3 coding sequence is TGTGCCAGCAGCCCTTATCGGGGGGTACTCGGAGAGACCCAGTACTTC. The chain uses TRBV7-2 and TRBJ2-5; 7 nucleotides line up with TRBD2. The CDR3 spans 16 residues. Germline CDR1 reads SGHTA; CDR2 reads FQGNSA. Unmatched junction bases numbered 13, after V lost 5 bases and J lost 4 bases.

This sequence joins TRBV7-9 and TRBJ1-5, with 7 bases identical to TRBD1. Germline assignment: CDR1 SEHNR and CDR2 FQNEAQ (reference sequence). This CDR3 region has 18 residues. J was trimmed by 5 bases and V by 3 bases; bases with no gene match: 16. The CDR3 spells CASSLGELQGWFDQPQHF. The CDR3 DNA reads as TGTGCCAGCAGCTTGGGCGAGTTACAGGGGTGGTTTGATCAGCCCCAGCATTTT.

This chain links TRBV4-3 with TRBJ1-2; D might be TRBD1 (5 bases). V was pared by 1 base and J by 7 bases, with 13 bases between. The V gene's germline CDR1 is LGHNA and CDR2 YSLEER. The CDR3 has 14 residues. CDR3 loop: CASSQGGVMGGYTF. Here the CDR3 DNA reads TGCGCCAGCAGCCAAGGGGGGGTGATGGGTGGCTACACCTTC.

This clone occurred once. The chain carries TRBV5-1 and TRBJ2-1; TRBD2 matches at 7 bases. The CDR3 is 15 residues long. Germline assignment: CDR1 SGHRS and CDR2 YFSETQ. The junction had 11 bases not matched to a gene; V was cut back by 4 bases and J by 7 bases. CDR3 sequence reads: CASSHPSAGGNEQFF. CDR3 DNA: TGCGCCAGCAGCCACCCTAGCGCCGGGGGGAATGAGCAGTTCTTC.

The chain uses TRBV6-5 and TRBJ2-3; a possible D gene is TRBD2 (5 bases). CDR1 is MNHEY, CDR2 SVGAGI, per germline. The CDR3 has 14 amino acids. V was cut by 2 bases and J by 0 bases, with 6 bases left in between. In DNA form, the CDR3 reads TGTGCCAGCAGTTACGGCGGGAGCACAGATACGCAGTATTTT. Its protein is CASSYGGSTDTQYF.

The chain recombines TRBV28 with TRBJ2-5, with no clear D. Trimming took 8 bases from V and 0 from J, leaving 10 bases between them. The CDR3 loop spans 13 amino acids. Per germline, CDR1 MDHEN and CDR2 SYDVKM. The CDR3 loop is CASLNSYQETQYF. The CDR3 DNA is TGTGCCAGCCTTAATTCGTACCAAGAGACCCAGTACTTC.

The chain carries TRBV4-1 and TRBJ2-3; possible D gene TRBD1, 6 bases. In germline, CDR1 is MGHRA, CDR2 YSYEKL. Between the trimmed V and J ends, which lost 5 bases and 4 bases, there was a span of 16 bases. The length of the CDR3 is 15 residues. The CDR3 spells CASSVQGLGADTQYF. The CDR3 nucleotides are TGCGCCAGCAGCGTTCAGGGGTTGGGAGCAGATACGCAGTATTTT.

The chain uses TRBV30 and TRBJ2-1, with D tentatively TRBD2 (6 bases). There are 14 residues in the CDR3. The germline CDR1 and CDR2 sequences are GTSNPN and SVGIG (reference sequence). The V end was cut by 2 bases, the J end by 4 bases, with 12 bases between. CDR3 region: CAWSPLGGYNEQFF. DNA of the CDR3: TGTGCCTGGAGTCCGCTCGGGGGATACAATGAGCAGTTCTTC.

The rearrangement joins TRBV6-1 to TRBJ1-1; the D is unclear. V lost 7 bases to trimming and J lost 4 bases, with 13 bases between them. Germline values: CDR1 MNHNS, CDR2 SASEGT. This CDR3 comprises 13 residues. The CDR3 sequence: CASKLMGSTEAFF. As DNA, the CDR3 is TGTGCCAGCAAATTGATGGGGAGCACTGAAGCTTTCTTT.

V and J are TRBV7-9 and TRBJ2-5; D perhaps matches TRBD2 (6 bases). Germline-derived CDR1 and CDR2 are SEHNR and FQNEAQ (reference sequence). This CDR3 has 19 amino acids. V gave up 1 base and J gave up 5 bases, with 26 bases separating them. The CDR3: CASSLGRAGSGPRRETQYF. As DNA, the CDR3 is TGTGCCAGCAGCTTAGGGAGGGCAGGGTCAGGCCCCCGAAGGGAGACCCAGTACTTC.